Listed below are T cell receptor beta chains from one sample, sequenced in a study of shared clonotypes between healthy human individuals. Here immunoSEQ multiplex PCR was the method, and the copy in TCRdb shows in-frame clones only, minus some. The table has hundreds of thousands of clones, 55% to 75% seen once. Material: memory CD4+ T cells sorted from blood. The receptor set was obtained from a woman under 40 in good health. Each CDR3 is given with its conserved first and last residue. A D gene is named only where the DNA matches it firmly. Only part of the rows carry a size: once, few, many, or a class if the clone is expanded.

V gene	clone size	D gene	J gene	CDR3 DNA	CDR3 protein
TRBV27	-	-	TRBJ2-5	TGTGCCAGCAGTTTACGACGGAAAGAGACCCAGTACTTC	CASSLRRKETQYF
TRBV9	few	TRBD2	TRBJ2-5	TGTGCCAGCAGCGTAGGAGCGGGAGGGCCGGAGACCCAGTACTTC	CASSVGAGGPETQYF
TRBV7-3	once	TRBD1	TRBJ1-1	TGTGCCAGCAGCGCCGCACAGGGGGCGGACACTGAAGCTTTCTTT	CASSAAQGADTEAFF
TRBV5-4	-	TRBD2	TRBJ2-7	TGTGCCAGCAGCCCTGGGACTAGCGGTATAACCTACGAGCAGTACTTC	CASSPGTSGITYEQYF
TRBV30	many	-	TRBJ1-1	TGTGCCTGGAGTGGGACAGCTGAAGCTTTCTTT	CAWSGTAEAFF
TRBV4-2	-	-	TRBJ1-2	TGTGCCAGCAGCTTGGGGTGGTTTTGGGGCGATTCGGCTGGCTACACCTTC	CASSLGWFWGDSAGYTF
TRBV11-2	-	TRBD2	TRBJ2-5	TGTGCCAGCAGCTTCCTACTAGCGGGAGTTTCTGAGACCCAGTACTTC	CASSFLLAGVSETQYF
TRBV28	-	-	TRBJ2-7	TGTGCCAGCAGTTTAGTACAGGCCTCCTACGAGCAGTACTTC	CASSLVQASYEQYF
TRBV30	-	-	TRBJ2-7	TGTGCCTGGAGTGTCAGGGGGGAGTACGAGCAGTACTTC	CAWSVRGEYEQYF
TRBV6-6	few	-	TRBJ2-7	TGTGCCACCAGCATGAACAATCCAAAGCAGTACTTC	CATSMNNPKQYF
TRBV4-2	once	-	TRBJ2-5	TGTGCCAGCAGCCTAGGGGGGAAGACTACCCACCAAGAGACCCAGTACTTC	CASSLGGKTTHQETQYF
TRBV5-1	-	-	TRBJ2-4	TGCGCCAGCAGCCAAGGGGGATTAGCCAAAAACATTCAGTACTTC	CASSQGGLAKNIQYF
TRBV5-1	-	-	TRBJ1-1	TGCGCCAGCAGCAGGGACACTGAAGCTTTCTTT	CASSRDTEAFF
TRBV7-9	-	-	TRBJ2-5	TGTGCCAGCAGCTTGGGGCCGCGAGTCGTCGCCCAGTACTTC	CASSLGPRVVAQYF
TRBV2	-	-	TRBJ2-7	TGTGCCGCCAACCCTGCCAGCGGACCCACCTACGAGCAGTACTTC	CAANPASGPTYEQYF
TRBV11-1	-	-	TRBJ1-5	TGTGCCAGCAGCGCAGGACAGAACAATCAGCCCCAGCATTTT	CASSAGQNNQPQHF
TRBV21-1	-	-	TRBJ1-3	TGTGCCAGCAGGACGACGTCGAGCTCTGGAAACACCATATATTTT	CASRTTSSSGNTIYF